The 22 T cell receptor beta chains below all came from one sample that was sequenced in a study of T cell responses to AZD1222 COVID-19 vaccine. The repertoire was sequenced with immunoSEQ multiplex PCR; TCRdb's copy has only in-frame clones and lacks some. The repertoire holds 250,000 to 300,000 clones, approximately 94% seen once, with around 0.5% in the top ten. This specimen consisted of peripheral blood, obtained 28 days after the second AZD1222 dose. All receptors derive from an adult who received the AZD1222 COVID-19 vaccine.

This chain joins TRBV7-2 and TRBJ1-5; D is perhaps TRBD1 (6 bases). The CDR3 has 17 residues. Trimming removed 5 bases from V and 5 bases from J, with 22 bases in between. Germline V lookup: CDR1 SGHTA, CDR2 FQGNSA. This CDR3 reads CASSPDGIQGTHQPQHF. The DNA of the CDR3 is TGTGCCAGCAGCCCCGATGGGATTCAGGGGACTCATCAGCCCCAGCATTTT.

This chain uses TRBV2 with TRBJ1-1; possibly TRBD1 for D (5 bases). The CDR3 totals 11 residues. V lost 4 bases to trimming and J lost 8 bases, with 8 bases between them. The germline CDR1 and CDR2 sequences are SNHLY and FYNNEI. The CDR3 DNA is TGTGCCAGCAGTGTGGGGGGGGAAGCTTTCTTT. It encodes CASSVGGEAFF.

The rearrangement uses TRBV5-1 and TRBJ1-1, with 7 bases identical to TRBD1. Germline CDR1 SGHRS, CDR2 YFSETQ. The CDR3 has 16 residues. The V segment lost 4 bases and the J segment 4 bases; nucleotides outside the gene matches: 13. CDR3 in amino acids: CASSTGPRQGGTEAFF. Here the CDR3 DNA reads TGCGCCAGCAGCACCGGACCTCGACAGGGCGGCACTGAAGCTTTCTTT. The whole variable domain, filled in from reference TRBV5-1 and TRBJ1-1, reads KAGVTQTPRYLIKTRGQQVTLSCSPISGHRSVSWYQQTPGQGLQFLFEYFSETQRNKGNFPGRFSGRQFSNSRSEMNVSTLELGDSALYLCASSTGPRQGGTEAFFGQGTRLTVV.

The rearrangement uses TRBV4-2 and TRBJ2-7, with D possibly matching TRBD1 (7 bases). Germline V lookup: CDR1 LGHNA, CDR2 YNFKEQ. V was clipped by 5 bases and J by 0 bases, with 17 bases between them. There are 16 residues in the CDR3. The CDR3 nucleotides read TGTGCCAGCAGCTTAGGGGACAGCGGGTTCTCCTACGAGCAGTACTTC. Amino acids: CASSLGDSGFSYEQYF.

The V call is TRBV6-2 or TRBV6-3, the J call TRBJ2-7, with unresolved D. This CDR3 is 12 amino acids long. Germline lookup yields CDR1 MNHEY and CDR2 SVGEGT. V shed 6 bases and J shed 7 bases, with 13 bases lying between them. The CDR3 nucleotides read TGTGCCAGCAGCCGGGCCCTTGAGGAGCAGTACTTC. Encoded protein: CASSRALEEQYF.

The rearrangement links TRBV6-4 to TRBJ1-6; TRBD1 is a possible D gene (6 bases). CDR3 size: 15 residues. V gave up 2 bases and J gave up 8 bases, with 13 bases separating them. In germline, CDR1 is MRHNA, CDR2 SNTAGT. The CDR3 sequence: CASSDGQGMYSPLHF. DNA for the CDR3: TGTGCCAGCAGTGACGGGCAGGGGATGTATTCACCCCTCCACTTT.

This clone was seen a handful of times. The chain links TRBV6-5 to TRBJ2-7; D gene unclear. This CDR3 is 14 amino acids long. The V and J ends lost 5 bases and 0 bases respectively, with 11 bases between them. Looked up from germline, CDR1 is MNHEY and CDR2 is SVGAGI. The CDR3 DNA sequence: TGTGCCAGCAGTCACAGACACCGCTCCTACGAGCAGTACTTC. It is translated as CASSHRHRSYEQYF.

This chain uses TRBV7-8 with TRBJ2-7; D is tentatively TRBD1 or TRBD2 (5 bases each). Trimming removed 5 bases from V and 3 bases from J, with 14 bases in between. Germline CDR1 is SGHVS and CDR2 is FQNEAQ. This CDR3 contains 14 residues. The CDR3 region has the DNA TGTGCCAGCAGCCTCAGTGATGGGGGCTACGAGCAGTACTTC. Protein: CASSLSDGGYEQYF.

The chain is built from TRBV24-1 and TRBJ2-5; possibly TRBD2 for D (7 bases). Germline assignment: CDR1 KGHDR and CDR2 SFDVKD. The CDR3 is 15 amino acids. The ends were cut back, 4 bases at V and 4 bases at J, with 15 bases in the middle. CDR3 DNA: TGTGCCACCAGTGACCCTCGGGGGGCGGGAGAGACCCAGTACTTC. It encodes CATSDPRGAGETQYF.

This clone came up a few times. The rearrangement joins TRBV19 to TRBJ2-5; 8 bases are shared with TRBD1. CDR3 length equals 14 residues. V lost 1 base, J lost 6 bases, and 4 bases stayed unmatched. CDR1 is LNHDA and CDR2 is SQIVND in the germline V gene (reference sequence). This chain's CDR3 is CASSIGAGGQTQYF. CDR3 in DNA: TGTGCCAGTAGTATAGGGGCAGGGGGCCAGACCCAGTACTTC.

The rearrangement uses TRBV7-8 and TRBJ1-5; D not certain. Germline CDR1 and CDR2: SGHVS and FQNEAQ. Trimming took 4 bases from V and 2 from J, leaving 6 bases between them. The CDR3 is 13 amino acids. The CDR3 bases are TGTGCCAGCAGCTCCGAGGGCAATCAGCCCCAGCATTTT. This translates into CASSSEGNQPQHF.

The chain recombines TRBV6-5 with TRBJ1-2; 7 bases agree with TRBD1. The ends lost 0 bases at V and 7 bases at J; junction bases unmatched: 8. The CDR3 spans 15 residues. Per the germline V gene, CDR1 is MNHEY and CDR2 is SVGAGI. The DNA of the CDR3 is TGTGCCAGCAGTTACTCGACAGGGCTCCCGAGTGGCTACACCTTC. Translation: CASSYSTGLPSGYTF.

V is TRBV5-4 and J is TRBJ1-2; 8 nucleotides match TRBD1. CDR1 is SGHNT, CDR2 YYREEE, per germline (reference sequence). V gave up 6 bases and J gave up 3 bases; unmatched junction bases: 7. The CDR3 runs to 14 residues. The CDR3 region has the DNA TGTGCCAGCACCCTTAACAGGGGGGACTATGGCTACACCTTC. This gives the protein CASTLNRGDYGYTF.

This chain uses TRBV6-5 with TRBJ1-1; D is undetermined. The germline gives CDR1 MNHEY, CDR2 SVGAGI. The CDR3 is 11 amino acids. The V end lost 10 bases, the J end lost 5 bases, and 11 bases lay between the germline ends. CDR3 amino acids: CATATSTEAFF. CDR3 bases: TGTGCCACCGCTACATCGACTGAAGCTTTCTTT.

The chain employs TRBV7-2 and TRBJ1-2; 10 bases agree with TRBD1. Germline trimming cut 1 base from V and 6 bases from J; bases unmatched to any gene: 8. Germline assignment: CDR1 SGHTA and CDR2 FQGNSA. CDR3 length equals 16 residues. As DNA, the CDR3 is TGTGCCAGCAGCTTAGGGGACAGGGGCCTCTTTAATGGCTACACCTTC. Residues: CASSLGDRGLFNGYTF.

The chain employs TRBV11-2 and TRBJ2-7; 9 bases agree with TRBD1. The trim removed 0 bases at V and 5 bases at J, leaving 5 bases unmatched. This CDR3 region has 15 residues. From germline, CDR1 is SGHAT and CDR2 FQNNGV. The CDR3 bases are TGTGCCAGCAGCTTAGAGGGGACAGGGTACCACGAGCAGTACTTC. It is translated as CASSLEGTGYHEQYF.

The chain links TRBV28 to TRBJ2-7, with D maybe TRBD1 (6 bases). CDR3 length: 17 residues. The ends were cut back, 3 bases at V and 5 bases at J, with 23 bases in the middle. Germline CDR1 is MDHEN and CDR2 is SYDVKM. This chain's CDR3 is CASSFSGRGSHGDEQYF. The CDR3 DNA sequence: TGTGCCAGCAGTTTCTCGGGCAGGGGTTCTCACGGGGACGAGCAGTACTTC.

The CDR3 bases are TGTGCCAGCAGTTCGGGACAGATCAATCAGCCCCAGCATTTT. It translates to CASSSGQINQPQHF. The chain carries TRBV2 and TRBJ1-5; 7 bases fit TRBD1. CDR3 length equals 14 residues. V lost 5 bases and J lost 3; bases outside the gene matches: 4. CDR1 and CDR2 (germline): SNHLY, FYNNEI. Based on the CDR3 plus reference TRBV2 and TRBJ1-5, the full variable domain is EPEVTQTPSHQVTQMGQEVILRCVPISNHLYFYWYRQILGQKVEFLVSFYNNEISEKSEIFDDQFSVERPDGSNFTLKIRSTKLEDSAMYFCASSSGQINQPQHFGDGTRLSIL.

The CDR3 loop is CASSRDNSYGYTF. CDR3 coding DNA: TGTGCCAGCAGCAGGGACAATTCCTATGGCTACACCTTC. The chain links TRBV2 to TRBJ1-2; TRBD1 is a possible D gene (6 bases). The germline V gene encodes CDR1 SNHLY and CDR2 FYNNEI. V gave up 6 bases and J gave up 4 bases, with 12 bases separating them. The CDR3 covers 13 residues.

The chain joins TRBV10-3 to TRBJ2-6, with D maybe TRBD1 (6 bases). Germline V gene data show CDR1 as ENHRY and CDR2 as SYGVKD. This CDR3 has 15 amino acids. Trimming took 7 bases from V and 3 from J, leaving 13 bases between them. CDR3 nucleotides: TGTGCCATCACCGCAGGGGCAGATGGGGCCAACGTCCTGACTTTC. It translates to CAITAGADGANVLTF.

In DNA, the CDR3 is TGCGCCAGCAGCTCCGGGAATACAGGGCTTTCCGAAAAACTGTTTTTT. Translation: CASSSGNTGLSEKLFF. This chain joins TRBV5-1 and TRBJ1-4; possible D gene TRBD1, 6 bases. Trimming took off 3 bases at V and 8 bases at J, with 20 bases between the two ends. Germline CDR1 SGHRS, CDR2 YFSETQ. The length of the CDR3 is 16 residues.

This rearrangement joins TRBV10-3 to TRBJ1-5; no reliable D call. Germline V gene sequence: CDR1 ENHRY, CDR2 SYGVKD. V lost 10 bases and J 2 bases, leaving 15 bases between the germline ends. This CDR3 contains 14 residues. Here the CDR3 reads CATDLEFGNQPQHF. CDR3 nucleotides: TGTGCCACCGATCTTGAGTTTGGCAATCAGCCCCAGCATTTT.